Following are 8 T cell receptor beta chains from one sample sequenced in a study of molecular identifiers for immune sequencing clone quantification. TCRdb re-called the PCR reads with MiXCR, one entry per CDR3 protein. The sample carries around 460,000 distinct CDR3 sequences, roughly 25% recorded once. Sequencing input: naive CD8+ T cells from blood, with Jurkat cell RNA spiked in. As to subset: FACS-sorted CD8+CD4-CCR7+CD45RA+ naive T cells. These receptors were collected from a human donor in good health. Some libraries in this study had Jurkat cell RNA spiked in.

On this clonotype itself: No conserved phenylalanine or tryptophan ends this CDR3, so it is likely a read error. This chain connects TRBV5-1 to TRBJ2-7; 7 bases align to TRBD1. Germline V lookup: CDR1 SGHRS, CDR2 YFSETQ. Trimming at V came to 0 bases and at J to 6 bases, leaving 12 bases not matched to a gene. The length of the CDR3 is 16 residues. In DNA, the CDR3 is TGCGCCAGCAGCTTGGATCCGACAGGGAGTGGGTTCGAGCAGTACCTC. It yields the protein CASSLDPTGSGFEQYL.

Many counts were recorded for this clonotype. CDR3 DNA: TGCGCCAGCAGCCAAGATCCGGCAGGATATCAGCCCCAGCATTTT. It is translated as CASSQDPAGYQPQHF. The V and J genes are TRBV4-1 and TRBJ1-5; D is unclear. The CDR3 spans 15 residues. Trimming removed 0 bases at V and 5 bases at J, with 11 bases between. Germline V gives CDR1 MGHRA, CDR2 YSYEKL.

For this clonotype: A read error is possible here, since a much larger clone lies one base away. This chain joins TRBV4-3 and TRBJ1-3, with D tentatively TRBD1 (5 bases). The CDR3 spans 15 residues. Germline CDR1 and CDR2: LGHNA and YSLEER. CDR3 DNA sequence: TGCGCCAGCAGCCAAGATTGGGGGACTGGAGACACCATATATTTT. Its protein product is CASSQDWGTGDTIYF.

This clonotype has more than one count but fewer than ten. The chain uses TRBV4-1 and TRBJ2-3; maybe TRBD2 (6 bases). Germline V lookup: CDR1 MGHRA, CDR2 YSYEKL. V was trimmed by 3 bases and J by 2 bases, leaving 18 bases between them. The CDR3 covers 17 residues. CDR3 bases: TGCGCCAGCAGCCATTCCGGGACTTCTACAAACACAGATACGCAGTATTTT. It encodes CASSHSGTSTNTDTQYF.

This clonotype was detected a few times. V is TRBV28 and J is TRBJ1-2, with TRBD1 as a possible D gene (5 bases). The CDR3 extends over 17 amino acids. V gave up 7 bases and J gave up 1 base, with 22 bases separating them. Germline lookup yields CDR1 MDHEN and CDR2 SYDVKM. CDR3 sequence reads: CASTPDHDPQGNYGYTF. CDR3 sequence (DNA): TGTGCCAGCACCCCAGACCATGACCCGCAGGGTAACTATGGCTACACCTTC.

The chain couples TRBV7-9 to TRBJ2-5; D unclear. Germline V lookup: CDR1 SEHNR, CDR2 FQNEAQ (reference sequence). V gave up 5 bases and J gave up 5 bases, with 12 bases separating them. The CDR3 length is 13 residues. The CDR3 DNA reads TGTGCCAGCAGCCCGGTCAAGGCGGAGACCCAGTACTTC. Encoded protein: CASSPVKAETQYF.

The J gene is TRBJ2-7, the V gene TRBV7-9; D not certain. V was cut by 4 bases and J by 3 bases, with 25 bases left in between. Germline V CDR1 and CDR2: SEHNR, FQNEAQ (reference sequence). The CDR3 has 18 amino acids. The CDR3 region is CASSCTNSDLIIRYEQYF. Written as DNA, the CDR3 is TGTGCCAGCAGCTGCACGAACAGTGACCTAATTATTCGCTACGAGCAGTACTTC.

This clonotype has only a few counts. The chain has TRBV6-2 or TRBV6-3 and TRBJ1-1; D is ambiguous. The germline gives CDR1 MNHEY, CDR2 SVGEGT. The CDR3 length is 16 residues. Trimming shortened V by 8 bases and J by 0 bases, and 19 bases separated the two germline ends. Written as DNA, the CDR3 is TGTGCCAGCCTCAAACCCCAACAGAGCATGAACACTGAAGCTTTCTTT. This codes for CASLKPQQSMNTEAFF.